A few counts support the clone carrying this T cell receptor (beta chain). The sample belongs to a study of T-cell memory formation after mild COVID-19. TCRdb used MiXCR to reprocess the 5' RACE reads, holding one entry per CDR3 protein. The sample consists of 530,000 or so distinct CDR3 sequences, approximately 15% of them appearing once. The CDR3 loop spans 15 amino acids. Germline CDR1 and CDR2: ENHRY and SYGVKD. V trimming: 8 bases; J trimming: 4 bases; junction bases outside the gene matches: 7. The chain uses TRBV10-3 and TRBJ2-1, with 11 bases aligning to TRBD2. The receptor comes from an adult woman who had mild COVID-19 (a few samples of this study predate the infection). Cell type and time point are not known. Sequenced material: PBMCs or a T cell subset sorted from them (not recorded which). The CDR3: CAIGGLADPYNEQFF. CDR3 bases: TGTGCCATCGGGGGACTAGCGGACCCTTACAATGAGCAGTTCTTC.